This TCR beta chain was sequenced in a study of tumor-infiltrating lymphocytes in primary liver carcinoma. The study's findings and limits: The difference in top-250-clone fraction between tumors and blood was significant, favoring tumors (p = 0.039). The study found tumor-adjacent and tumor-blood pairs overlapped less than tumor region pairs.

Concerning this clonotype: Its antigen is still unknown. Being one base from a much bigger clone, this may be a read error.

This CDR3 comprises 14 residues. V lost 3 bases and J lost 4, with 12 bases in between. Unsorted whole blood supplied the blood RNA, and germline DNA was isolated too. The authors made TCR beta cDNA from approximately 500 ng total RNA with a constant-region primer. Nested multiplex PCR, run for three rounds with slightly modified ARM-PCR, yielded TCR beta libraries. Each of the first two PCR rounds ran nine to ten cycles with TRBV1-TRBV30 forward and C-beta reverse primers. TCRdb re-analysed the multiplex PCR reads in MiXCR, keeping a single row per CDR3 protein. The table lists 150,000 to 200,000 distinct CDR3 sequences, around 60% of them singletons.

What was sequenced was peripheral blood. The rearrangement joins TRBV12-3 or TRBV12-4 to TRBJ1-2; D gene uncertain. The receptor was isolated from a man between 40 and 49 years old with primary liver carcinoma and hepatitis B virus infection. CDR3 loop: CASSLDRRSYGYTF. The CDR3, as DNA: TGTGCCAGCAGTTTGGATAGACGGAGCTATGGCTACACCTTC.